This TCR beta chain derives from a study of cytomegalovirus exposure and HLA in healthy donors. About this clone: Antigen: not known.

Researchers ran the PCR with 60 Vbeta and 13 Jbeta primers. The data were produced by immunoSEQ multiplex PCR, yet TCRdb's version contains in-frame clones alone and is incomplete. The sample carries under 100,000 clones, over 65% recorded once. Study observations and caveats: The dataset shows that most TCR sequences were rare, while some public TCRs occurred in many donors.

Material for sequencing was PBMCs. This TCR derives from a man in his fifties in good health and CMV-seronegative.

CDR3 amino acids: CASSGTGGTDTQYF. CDR3 bases: TGTGCCAGCAGCGGGACAGGAGGCACAGATACGCAGTATTTT. The chain employs TRBV2 and TRBJ2-3; 8 bases are shared with TRBD1. Germline loops: CDR1 SNHLY, CDR2 FYNNEI. The CDR3 is 14 residues long. The J segment lost 1 base and the V segment lost 6 bases, leaving 3 bases of the junction unmatched.